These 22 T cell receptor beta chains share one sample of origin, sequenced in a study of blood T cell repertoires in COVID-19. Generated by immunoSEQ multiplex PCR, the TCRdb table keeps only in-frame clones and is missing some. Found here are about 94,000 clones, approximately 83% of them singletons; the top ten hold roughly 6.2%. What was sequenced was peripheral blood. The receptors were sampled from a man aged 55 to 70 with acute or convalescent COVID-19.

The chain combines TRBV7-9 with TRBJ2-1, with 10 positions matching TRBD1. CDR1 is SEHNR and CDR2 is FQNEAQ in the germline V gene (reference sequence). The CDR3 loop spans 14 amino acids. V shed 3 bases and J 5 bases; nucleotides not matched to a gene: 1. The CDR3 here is CASSLGTGDNEQFF. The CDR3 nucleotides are TGTGCCAGCAGCTTGGGGACAGGGGACAATGAGCAGTTCTTC.

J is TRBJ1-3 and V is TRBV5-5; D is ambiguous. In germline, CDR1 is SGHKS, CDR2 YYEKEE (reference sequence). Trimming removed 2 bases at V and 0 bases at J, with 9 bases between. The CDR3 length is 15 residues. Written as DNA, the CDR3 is TGTGCCAGCAGCTTAGCACGGAGCTCTGGAAACACCATATATTTT. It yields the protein CASSLARSSGNTIYF.

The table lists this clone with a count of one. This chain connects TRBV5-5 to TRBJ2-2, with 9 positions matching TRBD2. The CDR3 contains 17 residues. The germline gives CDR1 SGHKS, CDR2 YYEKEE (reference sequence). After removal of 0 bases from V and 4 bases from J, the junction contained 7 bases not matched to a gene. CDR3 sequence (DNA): TGTGCCAGCAGCTTGGTTGGTAGCGGGGGTGGCACCGGGGAGCTGTTTTTT. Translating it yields CASSLVGSGGGTGELFF.

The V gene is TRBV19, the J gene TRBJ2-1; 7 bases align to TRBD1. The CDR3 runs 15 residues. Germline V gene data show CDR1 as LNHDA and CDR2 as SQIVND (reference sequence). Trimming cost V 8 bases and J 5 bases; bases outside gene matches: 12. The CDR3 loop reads CASAPGQGVDNEQFF. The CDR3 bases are TGTGCCAGTGCTCCAGGGCAGGGGGTCGACAATGAGCAGTTCTTC.

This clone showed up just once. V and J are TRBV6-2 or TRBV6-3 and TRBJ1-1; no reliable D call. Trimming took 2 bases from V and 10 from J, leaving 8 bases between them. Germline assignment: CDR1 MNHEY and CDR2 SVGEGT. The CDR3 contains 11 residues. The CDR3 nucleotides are TGTGCCAGCAGTTACCCCCGGGGAGCTTTCTTT. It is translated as CASSYPRGAFF.

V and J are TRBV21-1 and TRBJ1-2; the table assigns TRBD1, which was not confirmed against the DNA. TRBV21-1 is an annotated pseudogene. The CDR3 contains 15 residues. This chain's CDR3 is CASPEEGQGPYGYTF. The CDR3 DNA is TGTGCCAGCCCCGAGGAGGGACAGGGTCCCTATGGCTACACCTTC.

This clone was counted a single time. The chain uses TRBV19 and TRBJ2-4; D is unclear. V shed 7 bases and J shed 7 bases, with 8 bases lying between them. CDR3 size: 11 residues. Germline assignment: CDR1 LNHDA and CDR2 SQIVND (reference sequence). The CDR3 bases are TGTGCCAGTAACAGTGCGAACATTCAGTACTTC. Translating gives CASNSANIQYF.

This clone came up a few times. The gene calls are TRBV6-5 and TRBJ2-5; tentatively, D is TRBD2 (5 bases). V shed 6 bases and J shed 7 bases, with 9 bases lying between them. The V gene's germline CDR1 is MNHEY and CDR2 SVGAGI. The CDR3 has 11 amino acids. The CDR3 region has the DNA TGTGCCAGCAGCGACGGAGGGACCCAGTACTTC. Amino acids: CASSDGGTQYF.

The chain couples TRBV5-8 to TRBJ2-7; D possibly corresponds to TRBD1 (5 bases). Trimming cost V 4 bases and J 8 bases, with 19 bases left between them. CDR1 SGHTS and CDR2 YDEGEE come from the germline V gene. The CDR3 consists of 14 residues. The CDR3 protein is CASSPRVRDSKQYF. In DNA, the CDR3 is TGTGCCAGCAGCCCCCGCGTTAGAGACAGCAAGCAGTACTTC.

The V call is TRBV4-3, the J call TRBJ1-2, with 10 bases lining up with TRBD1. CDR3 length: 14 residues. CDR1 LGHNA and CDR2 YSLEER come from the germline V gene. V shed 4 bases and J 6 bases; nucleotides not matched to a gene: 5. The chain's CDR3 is CASSPTDRGHGYTF. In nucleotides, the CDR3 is TGCGCCAGCAGCCCCACAGACAGGGGGCATGGCTACACCTTC.

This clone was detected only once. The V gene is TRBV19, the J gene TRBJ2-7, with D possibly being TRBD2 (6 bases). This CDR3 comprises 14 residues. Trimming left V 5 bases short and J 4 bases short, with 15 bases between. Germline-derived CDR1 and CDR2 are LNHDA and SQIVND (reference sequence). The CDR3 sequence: CASSYDVGGYEQYF. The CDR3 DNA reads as TGTGCCAGTAGTTATGATGTGGGGGGATACGAGCAGTACTTC.

CDR3 nucleotides: TGTGCCAGCAGCTTAGCTGGAGGGAATGGCTACACCTTC. Its protein is CASSLAGGNGYTF. The chain couples TRBV7-8 to TRBJ1-2, with D unclear. This CDR3 region has 13 residues. The germline gives CDR1 SGHVS, CDR2 FQNEAQ. Trimming stripped 0 bases from V and 6 bases from J, with 8 bases between.

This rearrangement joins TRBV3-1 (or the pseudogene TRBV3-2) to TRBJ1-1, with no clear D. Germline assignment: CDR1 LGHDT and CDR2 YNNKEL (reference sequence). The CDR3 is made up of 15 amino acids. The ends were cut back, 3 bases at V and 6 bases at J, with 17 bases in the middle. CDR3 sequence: CASSQSNVRRAEAFF. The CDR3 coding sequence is TGTGCCAGCAGCCAGAGTAACGTGAGAAGAGCTGAAGCTTTCTTT.

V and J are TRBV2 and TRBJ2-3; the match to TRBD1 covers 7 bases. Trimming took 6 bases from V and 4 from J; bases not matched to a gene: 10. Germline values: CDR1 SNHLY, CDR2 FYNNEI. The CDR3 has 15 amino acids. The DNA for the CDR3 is TGTGCCAGCAGAGGCGAGAGGGACAGTGCAGATACGCAGTATTTT. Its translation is CASRGERDSADTQYF.

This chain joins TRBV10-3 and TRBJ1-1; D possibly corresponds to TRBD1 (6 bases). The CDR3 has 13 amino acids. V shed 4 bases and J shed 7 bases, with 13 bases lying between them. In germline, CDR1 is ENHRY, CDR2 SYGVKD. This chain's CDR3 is CAISVAGDDEAFF. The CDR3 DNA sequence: TGTGCCATCAGTGTGGCAGGGGACGATGAAGCTTTCTTT.

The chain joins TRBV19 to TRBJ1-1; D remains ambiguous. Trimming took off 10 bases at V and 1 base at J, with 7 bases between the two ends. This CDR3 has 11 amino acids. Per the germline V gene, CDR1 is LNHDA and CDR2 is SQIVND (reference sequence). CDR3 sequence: CATLRNTEAFF. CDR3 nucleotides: TGTGCCACCCTCAGGAACACTGAAGCTTTCTTT.

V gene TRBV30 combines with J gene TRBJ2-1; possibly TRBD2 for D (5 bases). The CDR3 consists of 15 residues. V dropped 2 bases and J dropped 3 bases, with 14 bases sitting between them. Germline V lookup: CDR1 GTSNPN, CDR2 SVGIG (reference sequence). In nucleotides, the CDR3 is TGTGCCTGGAGTCGACCTAGCCGGATCTACAATGAGCAGTTCTTC. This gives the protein CAWSRPSRIYNEQFF.

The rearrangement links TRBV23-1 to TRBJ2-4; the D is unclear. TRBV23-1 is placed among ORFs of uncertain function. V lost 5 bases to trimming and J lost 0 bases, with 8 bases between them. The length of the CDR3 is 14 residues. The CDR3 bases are TGCGCCAGCAGTTCCCAGAAAGCCAAAAACATTCAGTACTTC. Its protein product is CASSSQKAKNIQYF.

The CDR3 loop is CASSRPTEFYEQYF. For the CDR3, the DNA is TGCGCCAGCAGCCGACCGACAGAATTCTACGAGCAGTACTTC. V is TRBV4-1 and J is TRBJ2-7, with TRBD1 as a possible D gene (5 bases). The germline V and J ends were trimmed by 4 bases and 3 bases, with 13 bases remaining between them. Looked up from germline, CDR1 is MGHRA and CDR2 is YSYEKL. CDR3 length equals 14 residues.

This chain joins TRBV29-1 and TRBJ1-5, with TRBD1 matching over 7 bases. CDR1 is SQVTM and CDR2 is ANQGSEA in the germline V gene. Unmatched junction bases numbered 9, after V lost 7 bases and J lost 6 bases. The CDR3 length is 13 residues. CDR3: CSATGESGQPQHF. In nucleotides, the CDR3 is TGCAGCGCTACAGGGGAGTCGGGTCAGCCCCAGCATTTT.

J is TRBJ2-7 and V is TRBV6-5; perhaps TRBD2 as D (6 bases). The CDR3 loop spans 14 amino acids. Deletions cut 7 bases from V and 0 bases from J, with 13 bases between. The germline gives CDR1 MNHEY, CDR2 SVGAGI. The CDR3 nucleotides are TGTGCCAGCACCTCCGGGACTGGCTCCTACGAGCAGTACTTC. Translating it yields CASTSGTGSYEQYF.

Written as DNA, the CDR3 is TGTGCCAGCAGCGAAACGACAGGGGCGAGCACAGATACGCAGTATTTT. This encodes CASSETTGASTDTQYF. The chain employs TRBV3-1 (or the pseudogene TRBV3-2) and TRBJ2-3, with 8 bases matching TRBD1. V lost 5 bases and J lost 0; bases outside the gene matches: 7. Germline CDR1 and CDR2: LGHDT and YNNKEL (reference sequence). There are 16 residues in the CDR3.